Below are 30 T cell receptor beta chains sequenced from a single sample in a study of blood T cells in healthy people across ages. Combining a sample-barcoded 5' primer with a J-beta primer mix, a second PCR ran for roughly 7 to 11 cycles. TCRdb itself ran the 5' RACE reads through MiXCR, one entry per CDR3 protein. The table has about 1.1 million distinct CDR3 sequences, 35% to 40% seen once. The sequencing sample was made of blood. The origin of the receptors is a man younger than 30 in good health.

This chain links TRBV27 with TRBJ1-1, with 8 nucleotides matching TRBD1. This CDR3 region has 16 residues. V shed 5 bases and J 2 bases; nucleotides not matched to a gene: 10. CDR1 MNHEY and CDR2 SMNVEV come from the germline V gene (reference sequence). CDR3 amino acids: CASSITDRGHNTEAFF. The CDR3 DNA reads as TGTGCCAGCAGTATCACCGACAGGGGCCATAACACTGAAGCTTTCTTT.

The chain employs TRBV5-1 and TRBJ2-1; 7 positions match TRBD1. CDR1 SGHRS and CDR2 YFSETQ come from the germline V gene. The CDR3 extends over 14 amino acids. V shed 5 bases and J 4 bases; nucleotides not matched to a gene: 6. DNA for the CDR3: TGCGCCAGCAGTGAGGGGACAGATTACAATGAGCAGTTCTTC. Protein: CASSEGTDYNEQFF.

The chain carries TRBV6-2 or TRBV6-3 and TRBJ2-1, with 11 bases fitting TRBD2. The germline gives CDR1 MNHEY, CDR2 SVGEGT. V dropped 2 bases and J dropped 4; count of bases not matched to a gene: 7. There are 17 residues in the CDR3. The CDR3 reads CASSYVLAGGTYNEQFF. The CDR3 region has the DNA TGTGCCAGCAGTTACGTCCTAGCGGGGGGCACTTACAATGAGCAGTTCTTC.

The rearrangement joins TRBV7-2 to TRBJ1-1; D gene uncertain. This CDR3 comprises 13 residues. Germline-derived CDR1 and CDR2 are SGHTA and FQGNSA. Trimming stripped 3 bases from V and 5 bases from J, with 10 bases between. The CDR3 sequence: CASSFLPGTEAFF. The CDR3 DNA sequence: TGTGCCAGCAGCTTCCTTCCGGGGACTGAAGCTTTCTTT.

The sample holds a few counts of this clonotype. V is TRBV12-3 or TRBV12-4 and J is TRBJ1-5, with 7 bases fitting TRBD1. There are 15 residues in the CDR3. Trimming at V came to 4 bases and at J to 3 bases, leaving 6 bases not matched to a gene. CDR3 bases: TGTGCCAGCAGTTGGGGAGGGACAGCCAATCAGCCCCAGCATTTT. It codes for CASSWGGTANQPQHF.

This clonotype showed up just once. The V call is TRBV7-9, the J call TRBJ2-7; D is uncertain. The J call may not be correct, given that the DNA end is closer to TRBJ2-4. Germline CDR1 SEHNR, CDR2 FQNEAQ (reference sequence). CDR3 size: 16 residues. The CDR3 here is CASSGTDTLTKNIQYF. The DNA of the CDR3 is TGTGCCAGCAGCGGCACCGACACTTTAACCAAAAACATTCAGTACTTC.

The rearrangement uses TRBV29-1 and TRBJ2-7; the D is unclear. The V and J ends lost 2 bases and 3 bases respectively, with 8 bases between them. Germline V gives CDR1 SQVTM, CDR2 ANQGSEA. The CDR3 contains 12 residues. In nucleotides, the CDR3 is TGCAGCGTTGAAACGGGTGGCTACGAGCAGTACTTC. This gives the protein CSVETGGYEQYF.

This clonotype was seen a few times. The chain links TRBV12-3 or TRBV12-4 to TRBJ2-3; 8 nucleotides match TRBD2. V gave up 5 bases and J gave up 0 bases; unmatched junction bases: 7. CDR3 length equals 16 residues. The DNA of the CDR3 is TGTGCCAGCAGTACAACTAGCGGAACTAGCACAGATACGCAGTATTTT. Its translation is CASSTTSGTSTDTQYF.

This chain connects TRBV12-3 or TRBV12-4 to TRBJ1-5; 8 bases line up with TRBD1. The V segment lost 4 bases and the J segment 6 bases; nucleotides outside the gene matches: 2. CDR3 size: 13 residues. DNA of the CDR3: TGTGCCAGCAGTTGCGACAGGGGTCAGCCCCAGCATTTT. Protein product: CASSCDRGQPQHF.

The CDR3 loop reads CATSPSTSDNEQFF. For the CDR3, the DNA is TGTGCCACCAGTCCAAGCACTAGCGACAATGAGCAGTTCTTC. The chain joins TRBV24-1 to TRBJ2-1; TRBD2 matches 7 bases. V was clipped by 6 bases and J by 5 bases; unmatched bases: 6. The CDR3 has 14 residues. CDR1 KGHDR and CDR2 SFDVKD come from the germline V gene.

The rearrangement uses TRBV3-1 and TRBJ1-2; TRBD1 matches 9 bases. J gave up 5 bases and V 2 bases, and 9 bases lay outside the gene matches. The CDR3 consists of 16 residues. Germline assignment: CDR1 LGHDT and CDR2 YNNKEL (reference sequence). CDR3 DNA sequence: TGTGCCAGCAGCCAATCACGGGGACAGGGACCATATGGCTACACCTTC. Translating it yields CASSQSRGQGPYGYTF.

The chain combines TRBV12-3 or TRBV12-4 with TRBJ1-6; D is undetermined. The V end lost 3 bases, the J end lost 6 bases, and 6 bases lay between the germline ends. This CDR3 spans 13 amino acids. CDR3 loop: CASSFFGNSPLHF. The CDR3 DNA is TGTGCCAGCAGTTTTTTTGGTAATTCACCCCTCCACTTT.

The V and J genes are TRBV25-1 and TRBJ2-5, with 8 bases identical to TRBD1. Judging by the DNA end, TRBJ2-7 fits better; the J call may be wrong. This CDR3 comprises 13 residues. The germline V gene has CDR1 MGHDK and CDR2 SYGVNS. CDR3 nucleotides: TGTGCCAGCAGCAGGACAGGGCTAGCCGAGCAGTACTTC. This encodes CASSRTGLAEQYF.

The CDR3 DNA is TGTGCCAGCGCCCCCCTACTTCGCGGGGCACGGACCGGGGAGCTGTTTTTT. Translating gives CASAPLLRGARTGELFF. The rearrangement uses TRBV12-3 or TRBV12-4 and TRBJ2-2, with D perhaps matching TRBD2 (6 bases). The CDR3 is 17 residues long. Trimming took off 8 bases at V and 5 bases at J, with 24 bases between the two ends.

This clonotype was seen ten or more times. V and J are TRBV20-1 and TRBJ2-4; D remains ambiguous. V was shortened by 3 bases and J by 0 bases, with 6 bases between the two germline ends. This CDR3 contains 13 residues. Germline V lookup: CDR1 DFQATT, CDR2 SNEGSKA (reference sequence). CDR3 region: CSASIIAKNIQYF. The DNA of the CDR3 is TGCAGTGCTAGTATTATAGCCAAAAACATTCAGTACTTC.

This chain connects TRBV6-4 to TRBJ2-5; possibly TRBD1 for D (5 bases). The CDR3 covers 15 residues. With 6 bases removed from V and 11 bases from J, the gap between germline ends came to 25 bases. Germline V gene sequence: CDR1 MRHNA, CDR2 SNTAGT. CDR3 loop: CASSLGQGQNNEQYF. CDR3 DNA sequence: TGTGCCAGCAGCCTCGGACAAGGCCAAAACAATGAGCAGTACTTC.

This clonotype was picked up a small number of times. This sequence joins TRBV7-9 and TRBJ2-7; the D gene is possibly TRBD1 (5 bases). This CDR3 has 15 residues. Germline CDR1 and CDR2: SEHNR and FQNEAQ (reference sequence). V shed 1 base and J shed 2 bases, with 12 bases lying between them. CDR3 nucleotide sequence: TGTGCCAGCAGCTTAGGGCAGGGCGGCCCCTACGAGCAGTACTTC. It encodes CASSLGQGGPYEQYF.

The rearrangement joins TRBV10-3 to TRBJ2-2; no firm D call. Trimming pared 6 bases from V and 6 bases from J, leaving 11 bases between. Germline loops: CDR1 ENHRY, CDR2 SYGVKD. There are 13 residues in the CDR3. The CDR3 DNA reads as TGTGCCATCAGGGGCAGACGCCCCGGGGAGCTGTTTTTT. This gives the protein CAIRGRRPGELFF.

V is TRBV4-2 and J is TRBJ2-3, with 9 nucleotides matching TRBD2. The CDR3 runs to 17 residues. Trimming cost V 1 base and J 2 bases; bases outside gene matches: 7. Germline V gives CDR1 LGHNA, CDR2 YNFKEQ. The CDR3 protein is CASSQVRLAGTTDTQYF. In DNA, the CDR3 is TGTGCCAGCAGCCAAGTTCGGCTAGCGGGGACCACAGATACGCAGTATTTT.

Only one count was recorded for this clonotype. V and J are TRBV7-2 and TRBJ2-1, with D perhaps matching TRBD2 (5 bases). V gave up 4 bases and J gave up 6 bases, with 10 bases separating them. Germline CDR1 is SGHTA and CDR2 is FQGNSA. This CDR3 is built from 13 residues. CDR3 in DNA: TGTGCCAGCAGCTCCCGGACTTTCAATGAGCAGTTCTTC. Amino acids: CASSSRTFNEQFF.

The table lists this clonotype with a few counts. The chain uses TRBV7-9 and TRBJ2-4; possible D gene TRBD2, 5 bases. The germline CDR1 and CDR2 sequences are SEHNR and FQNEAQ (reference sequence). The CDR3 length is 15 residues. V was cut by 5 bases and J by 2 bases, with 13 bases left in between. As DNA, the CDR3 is TGTGCCAGCAGCCCGGGGATATTATCCAAAAACATTCAGTACTTC. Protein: CASSPGILSKNIQYF.

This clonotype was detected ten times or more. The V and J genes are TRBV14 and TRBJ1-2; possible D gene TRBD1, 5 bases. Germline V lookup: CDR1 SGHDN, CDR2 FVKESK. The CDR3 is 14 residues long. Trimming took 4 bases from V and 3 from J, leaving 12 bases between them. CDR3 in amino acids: CASSLSTGYYGYTF. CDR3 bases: TGTGCCAGCAGCCTAAGTACAGGCTACTATGGCTACACCTTC. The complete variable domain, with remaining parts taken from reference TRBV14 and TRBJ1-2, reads EAGVTQFPSHSVIEKGQTVTLRCDPISGHDNLYWYRRVMGKEIKFLLHFVKESKQDESGMPNNRFLAERTGGTYSTLKVQPAELEDSGVYFCASSLSTGYYGYTFGSGTRLTVV.

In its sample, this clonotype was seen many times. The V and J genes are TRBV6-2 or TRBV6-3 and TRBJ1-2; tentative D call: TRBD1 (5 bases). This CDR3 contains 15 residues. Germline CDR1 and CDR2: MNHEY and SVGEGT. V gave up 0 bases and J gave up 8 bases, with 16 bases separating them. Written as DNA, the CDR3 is TGTGCCAGCAGTTACTCGGTGCGGGGGTTGAGCGGCTACACCTTC. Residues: CASSYSVRGLSGYTF.

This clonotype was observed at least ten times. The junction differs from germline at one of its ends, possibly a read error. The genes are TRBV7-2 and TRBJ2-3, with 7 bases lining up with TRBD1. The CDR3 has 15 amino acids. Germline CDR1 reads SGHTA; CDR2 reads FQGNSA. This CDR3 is CASSLVGQATDTQYF. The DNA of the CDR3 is TGCGCCAGCAGCTTGGTCGGACAGGCCACAGATACGCAGTATTTT.

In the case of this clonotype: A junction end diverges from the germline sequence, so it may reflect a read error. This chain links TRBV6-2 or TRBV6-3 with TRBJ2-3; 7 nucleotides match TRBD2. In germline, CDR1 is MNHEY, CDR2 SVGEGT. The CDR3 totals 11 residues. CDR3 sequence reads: CVSSYERGQYF. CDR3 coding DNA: TGTGTCAGCAGTTACGAGCGGGGGCAGTATTTT.

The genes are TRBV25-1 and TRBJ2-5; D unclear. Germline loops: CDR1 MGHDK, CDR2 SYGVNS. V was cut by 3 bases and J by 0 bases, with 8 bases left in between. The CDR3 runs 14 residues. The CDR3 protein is CASSENRDQETQYF. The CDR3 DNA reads TGTGCCAGCAGTGAGAACAGAGACCAAGAGACCCAGTACTTC.

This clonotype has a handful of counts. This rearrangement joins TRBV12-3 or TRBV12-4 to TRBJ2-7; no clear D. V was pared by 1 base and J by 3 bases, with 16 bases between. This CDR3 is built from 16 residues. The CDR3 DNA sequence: TGTGCCAGCAGTTTAGGAAATCTCCTAGAATACTACGAGCAGTACTTC. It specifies CASSLGNLLEYYEQYF.

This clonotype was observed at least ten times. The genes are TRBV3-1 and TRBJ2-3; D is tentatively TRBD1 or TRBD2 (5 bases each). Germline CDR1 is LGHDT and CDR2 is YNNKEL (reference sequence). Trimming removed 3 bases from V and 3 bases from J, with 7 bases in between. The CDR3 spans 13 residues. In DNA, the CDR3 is TGTGCCAGCAGCCAGGGGGAGACAGATACGCAGTATTTT. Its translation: CASSQGETDTQYF.

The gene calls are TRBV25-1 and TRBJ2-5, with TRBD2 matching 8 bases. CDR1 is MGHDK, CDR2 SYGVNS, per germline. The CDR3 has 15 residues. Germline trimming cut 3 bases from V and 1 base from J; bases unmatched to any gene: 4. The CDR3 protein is CASSDPGLVQETQYF. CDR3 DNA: TGTGCCAGCAGTGATCCGGGACTAGTCCAAGAGACCCAGTACTTC.

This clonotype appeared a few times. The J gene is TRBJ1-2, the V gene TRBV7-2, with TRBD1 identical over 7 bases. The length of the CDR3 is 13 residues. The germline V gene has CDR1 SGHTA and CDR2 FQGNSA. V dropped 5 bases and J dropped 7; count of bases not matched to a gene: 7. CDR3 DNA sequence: TGTGCCAGCAGCGGACTGACAGGGACTGGCTACACCTTC. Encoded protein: CASSGLTGTGYTF.